This T cell receptor beta chain was obtained from a study of T cells in Graves' hyperthyroidism and ophthalmopathy. Study-wide results and caveats: With a median lead of approximately six months before onset, the model predicted ophthalmopathy.

A remark on this clonotype: No antigen is known for it. One junction end does not reproduce the germline sequence, and a read error may be involved.

CDR3 size: 11 residues. Germline CDR1 and CDR2: DFQATT and SNEGSKA (reference sequence). TCR beta CDR3 sequences were amplified from RNA transcripts. The HTBI primer set served for first-round RT-PCR of the TCR CDR3. TCRdb reanalysed the multiplex PCR reads using MiXCR and keeps one entry per CDR3 protein. The repertoire holds 300,000 to 450,000 distinct CDR3 sequences, with 15% to 18% as singletons. The TCR was taken from a young woman with Graves' hyperthyroidism that later progressed to Graves' ophthalmopathy. The chain couples TRBV20-1 to TRBJ1-2; D not resolved. Sequenced sample: blood. CDR3 DNA sequence: TGCAGTGCGAGTACCCGACGGCAGTCCCCCTTC. The encoded protein is CSASTRRQSPF.